This TCR beta chain was captured by sequencing in a study of blood T cell repertoires in COVID-19. Authors' methods: Amplification with reference gene primers provided the estimates of nucleated cell counts. Measured with immunoSEQ multiplex PCR; TCRdb has only the in-frame clones, and not every one. V, J and clone size are taken as reported in that table, and D and trimming were inferred from the DNA itself. The table includes tens of thousands of clones, approximately 90% detected once. The CDR3 runs 13 residues. From germline, CDR1 is MNHEY and CDR2 SVGAGI. V lost 5 bases to trimming and J lost 8 bases, with 13 bases between them.

The receptor was derived from a man aged 25 to 45 with acute or convalescent COVID-19. The J gene is TRBJ2-1, the V gene TRBV6-5, with a tentative D call TRBD1 (6 bases). The sequenced sample consisted of peripheral blood. The CDR3 loop reads CASSPLQGHEQFF. For the CDR3, the DNA is TGTGCCAGCAGTCCTCTACAGGGCCATGAGCAGTTCTTC.